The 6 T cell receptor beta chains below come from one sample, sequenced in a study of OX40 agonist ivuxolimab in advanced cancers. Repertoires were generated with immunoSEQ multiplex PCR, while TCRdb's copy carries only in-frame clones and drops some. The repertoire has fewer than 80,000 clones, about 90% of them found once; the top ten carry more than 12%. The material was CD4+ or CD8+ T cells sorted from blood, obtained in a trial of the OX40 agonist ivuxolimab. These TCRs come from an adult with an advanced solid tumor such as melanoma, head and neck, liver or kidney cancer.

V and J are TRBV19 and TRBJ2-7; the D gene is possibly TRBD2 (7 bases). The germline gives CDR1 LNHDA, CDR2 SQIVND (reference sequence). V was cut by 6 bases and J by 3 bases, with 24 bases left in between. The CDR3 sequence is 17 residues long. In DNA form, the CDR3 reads TGTGCCAGTAGCCCCCGGGGGGCAGCTGGAACGCTCTACGAGCAGTACTTC. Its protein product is CASSPRGAAGTLYEQYF.

The CDR3 loop reads CASSYSSWGMNTEAFF. CDR3 nucleotide sequence: TGTGCCAGCAGTTACTCGAGTTGGGGTATGAACACTGAAGCTTTCTTT. The rearrangement uses TRBV6-5 and TRBJ1-1; D not certain. Trimming took 0 bases from V and 0 from J, leaving 11 bases between them. Germline lookup yields CDR1 MNHEY and CDR2 SVGAGI. The CDR3 length is 16 residues.

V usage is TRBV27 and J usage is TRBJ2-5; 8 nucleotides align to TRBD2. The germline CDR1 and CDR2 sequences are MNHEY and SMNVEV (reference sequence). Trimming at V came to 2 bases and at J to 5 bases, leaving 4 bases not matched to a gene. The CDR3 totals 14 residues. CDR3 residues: CASSLGTSSETQYF. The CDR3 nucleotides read TGTGCCAGCAGTTTAGGGACTAGTAGTGAGACCCAGTACTTC.

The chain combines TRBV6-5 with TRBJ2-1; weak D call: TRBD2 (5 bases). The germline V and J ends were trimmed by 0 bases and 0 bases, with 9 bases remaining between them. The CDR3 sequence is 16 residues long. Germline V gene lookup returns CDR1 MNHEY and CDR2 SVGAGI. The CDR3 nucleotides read TGTGCCAGCAGTTACTCTGGCGGAGGCTCCTACAATGAGCAGTTCTTC. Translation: CASSYSGGGSYNEQFF.

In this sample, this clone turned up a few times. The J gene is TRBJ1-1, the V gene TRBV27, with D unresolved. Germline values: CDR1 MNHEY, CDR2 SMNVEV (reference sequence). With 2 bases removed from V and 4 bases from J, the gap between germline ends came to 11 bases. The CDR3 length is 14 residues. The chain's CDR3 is CASSLDPRGTEAFF. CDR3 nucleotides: TGTGCCAGCAGTTTAGACCCCCGGGGCACTGAAGCTTTCTTT.

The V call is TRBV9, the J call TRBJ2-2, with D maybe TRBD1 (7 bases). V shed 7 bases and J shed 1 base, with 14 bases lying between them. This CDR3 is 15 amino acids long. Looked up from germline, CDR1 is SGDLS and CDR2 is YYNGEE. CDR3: CASEGGQMNTGELFF. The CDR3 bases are TGTGCCAGCGAGGGGGGACAGATGAACACCGGGGAGCTGTTTTTT.